The 2 T cell receptor beta chains below were found in one sample sequenced in a study of blood T cell repertoires in COVID-19 (dated by TCRdb to the early 2020s). Library preparation used the immunoSEQ multiplex PCR assay. TCRdb took this table from immuneACCESS and kept in-frame rearrangements with V and J called. Such tables lack part of the clones; where checked against another copy, unresolved V genes explain under half of the gap, and the rest is unexplained. The sample table records some 58,000 clones; around 87% of these occur just once. 3% to 5% of the sample is held by the ten biggest clonotypes. Sequenced material: peripheral blood. These receptors were obtained from a man aged 45 to 65 with acute or convalescent COVID-19.

This chain connects TRBV6-5 to TRBJ2-3; D gene unclear. CDR1 MNHEY and CDR2 SVGAGI come from the germline V gene. The CDR3 consists of 15 residues. V lost 6 bases and J lost 2, with 15 bases in between. Here the CDR3 reads CASRLEAPPTDTQYF. CDR3 coding DNA: TGTGCCAGCAGGTTAGAAGCCCCCCCCACAGATACGCAGTATTTT.

The genes are TRBV3-1 (or the pseudogene TRBV3-2) and TRBJ2-2; 13 nucleotides line up with TRBD2. From germline, CDR1 is LGHDT and CDR2 YNNKEL (reference sequence). This CDR3 is built from 20 residues. V lost 3 bases, J lost 3 bases, and 13 bases stayed unmatched. CDR3 coding DNA: TGTGCCAGCAGCCACTACCAGGGACTAGCGGGGAGGCAAGACACCGGGGAGCTGTTTTTT. This gives the protein CASSHYQGLAGRQDTGELFF.